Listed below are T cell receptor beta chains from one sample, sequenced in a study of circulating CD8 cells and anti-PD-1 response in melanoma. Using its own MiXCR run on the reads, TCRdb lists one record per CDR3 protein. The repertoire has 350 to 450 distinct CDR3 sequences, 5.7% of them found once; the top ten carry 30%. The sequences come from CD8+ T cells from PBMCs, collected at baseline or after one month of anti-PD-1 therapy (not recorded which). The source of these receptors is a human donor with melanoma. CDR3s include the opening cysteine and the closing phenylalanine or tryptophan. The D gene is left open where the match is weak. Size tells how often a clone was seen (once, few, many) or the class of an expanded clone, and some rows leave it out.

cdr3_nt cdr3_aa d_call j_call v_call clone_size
TGCGCCAGCAGCCAAGACGGGACAGGGGGCGAGCAGTACTTC CASSQDGTGGEQYF TRBD1 TRBJ2-7 TRBV4-3 large
TGTGCCAGTAGGAGCCCGGACGGGTTTAATGAGCAGTTCTTC CASRSPDGFNEQFF . TRBJ2-1 TRBV19 .
TGTGCCACCCACCCCGGGCCGTATCCGTATGGCTACACCTTC CATHPGPYPYGYTF . TRBJ1-2 TRBV2 large
TGTGCCAGCAGTTTTGGGGCGAGCTACGAGCAGTACTTC CASSFGASYEQYF . TRBJ2-7 TRBV27 .
TGTGCCAGCAGTCCCTCTAGCACAGATACGCAGTATTTT CASSPSSTDTQYF . TRBJ2-3 TRBV12-3/TRBV12-4 large
TGTGCCAGCAGCGATGGACTAGCGGGCGGGCGTTCCTACAATGAGCAGTTCTTC CASSDGLAGGRSYNEQFF TRBD2 TRBJ2-1 TRBV9 large
TGCGCCAGCAGCCACGAAGGGGGCACTGAAGCTTTCTTT CASSHEGGTEAFF . TRBJ1-1 TRBV4-1 large
TGTGCCAGTAGTATAACGGGACCGATCAATCAGCCCCAGCATTTT CASSITGPINQPQHF . TRBJ1-5 TRBV19 few
TGTGCCAGCAGGAGGTTACTAGCTGAAGATACGCAGTATTTT CASRRLLAEDTQYF . TRBJ2-3 TRBV5-6 medium-sized
TGTGCCAGCACCGGGAGAAACGACGGGTCGAGCTCCTACGAGCAGTACTTC CASTGRNDGSSSYEQYF . TRBJ2-7 TRBV28 large
TGTGCCAGCAGTTTGTCACAGGGGGCGGTCCACGAGCAGTACTTC CASSLSQGAVHEQYF TRBD1 TRBJ2-7 TRBV27 .
TGTGCCAGCAGTGGGGACAGCAGCCCTTTCGAGCAGTACTTC CASSGDSSPFEQYF TRBD1 TRBJ2-7 TRBV2 large
TGCGCCAGCAGCCAGACCCTCGGGTTTGGGGGAGAAGAGACCCAGTACTTC CASSQTLGFGGEETQYF . TRBJ2-5 TRBV4-1 large
TGTGCCAGCAGCTCCTTTTACGGGACAGGGCTCCACGAGCAGTACTTC CASSSFYGTGLHEQYF TRBD1 TRBJ2-7 TRBV7-2 large
TGCAGTGCTAGAGATCCTCGGGGTGAGAGCTATGGCTACACCTTC CSARDPRGESYGYTF . TRBJ1-2 TRBV20-1 medium-sized
TGTGCCAGCAGTGATAGTACCCAGGGATGGGACACTGAAGCTTTCTTT CASSDSTQGWDTEAFF . TRBJ1-1 TRBV2 hyperexpanded
TGTGCCAGCAGTGAGCAGCGGGGGGGCCTATATACGCAGTATTTT CASSEQRGGLYTQYF TRBD2 TRBJ2-3 TRBV2 large
TGTGCCAGCAGTTTCAGGGACGAGCAGTACTTC CASSFRDEQYF . TRBJ2-7 TRBV12-3/TRBV12-4 large
TGTGCCAGCAGCTTAACAGCGGGTTGGACCGGGGAGCTGTTTTTT CASSLTAGWTGELFF . TRBJ2-2 TRBV7-3 large